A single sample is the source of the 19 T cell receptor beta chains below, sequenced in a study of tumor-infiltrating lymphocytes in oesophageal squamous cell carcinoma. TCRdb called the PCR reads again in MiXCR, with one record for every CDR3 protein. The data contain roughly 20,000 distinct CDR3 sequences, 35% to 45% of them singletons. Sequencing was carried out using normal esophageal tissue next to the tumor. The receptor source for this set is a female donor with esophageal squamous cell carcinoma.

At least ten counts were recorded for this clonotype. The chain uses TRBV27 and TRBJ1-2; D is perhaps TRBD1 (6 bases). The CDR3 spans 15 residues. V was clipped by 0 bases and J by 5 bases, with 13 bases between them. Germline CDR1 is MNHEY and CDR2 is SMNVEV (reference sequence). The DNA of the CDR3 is TGTGCCAGCAGTTTATCTGGGGGGCTGGGGTATGGCTACACCTTC. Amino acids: CASSLSGGLGYGYTF.

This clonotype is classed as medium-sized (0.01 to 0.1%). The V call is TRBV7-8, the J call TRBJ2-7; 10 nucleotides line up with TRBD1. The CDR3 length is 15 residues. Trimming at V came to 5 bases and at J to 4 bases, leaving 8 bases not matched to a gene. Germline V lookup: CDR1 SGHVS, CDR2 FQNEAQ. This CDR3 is CASSQLGDRGYEQYF. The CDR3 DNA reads TGTGCCAGCAGCCAACTCGGGGACAGGGGTTACGAGCAGTACTTC.

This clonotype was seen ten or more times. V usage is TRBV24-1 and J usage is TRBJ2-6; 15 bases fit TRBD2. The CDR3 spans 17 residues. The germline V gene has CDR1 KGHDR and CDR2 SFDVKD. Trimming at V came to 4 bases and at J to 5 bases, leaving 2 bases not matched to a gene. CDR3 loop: CATSEGLAGGWANVLTF. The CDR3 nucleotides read TGTGCCACCAGTGAAGGACTAGCGGGGGGGTGGGCCAACGTCCTGACTTTC.

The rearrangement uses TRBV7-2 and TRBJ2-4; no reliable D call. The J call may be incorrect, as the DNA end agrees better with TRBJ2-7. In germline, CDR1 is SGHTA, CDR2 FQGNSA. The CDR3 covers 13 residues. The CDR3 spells CASSLVHGAEQYF. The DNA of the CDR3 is TGTGCCAGCAGCTTAGTCCACGGTGCCGAGCAGTACTTC.

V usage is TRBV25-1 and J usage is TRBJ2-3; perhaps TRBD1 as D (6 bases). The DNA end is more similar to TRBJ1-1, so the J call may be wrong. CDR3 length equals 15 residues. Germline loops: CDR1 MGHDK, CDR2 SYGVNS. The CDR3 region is CASSEYRGGYTEAFF. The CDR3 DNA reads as TGTGCCAGCAGTGAATACAGGGGAGGGTACACTGAAGCTTTCTTT.

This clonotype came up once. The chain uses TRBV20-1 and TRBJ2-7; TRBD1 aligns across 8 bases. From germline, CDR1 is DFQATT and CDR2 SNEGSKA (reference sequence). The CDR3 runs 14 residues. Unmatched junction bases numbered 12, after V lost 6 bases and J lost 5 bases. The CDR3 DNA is TGCAGTGCCTCCTCCGGCAGGGGGCAGGACGAGCAGTACTTC. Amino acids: CSASSGRGQDEQYF.

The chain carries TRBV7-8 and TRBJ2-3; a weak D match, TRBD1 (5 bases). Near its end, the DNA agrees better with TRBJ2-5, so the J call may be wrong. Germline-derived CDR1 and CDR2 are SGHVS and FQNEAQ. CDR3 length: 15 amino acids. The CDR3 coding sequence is TGTGCCAGCAGCTCAAAGGGGTGGTTTAGAGAGACCCAGTACTTC. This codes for CASSSKGWFRETQYF.

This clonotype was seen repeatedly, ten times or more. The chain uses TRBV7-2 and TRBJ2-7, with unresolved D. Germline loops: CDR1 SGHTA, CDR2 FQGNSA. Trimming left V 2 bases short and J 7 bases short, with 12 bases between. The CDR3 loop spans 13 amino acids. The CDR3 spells CASSLSVYNEQYF. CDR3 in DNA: TGTGCCAGCAGCTTAAGTGTATACAATGAGCAGTACTTC.

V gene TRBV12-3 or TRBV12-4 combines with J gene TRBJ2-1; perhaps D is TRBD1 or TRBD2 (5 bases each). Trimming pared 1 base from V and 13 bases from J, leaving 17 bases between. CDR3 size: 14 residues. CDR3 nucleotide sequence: TGTGCCAGCAGTTTAGGTGGGACCCAAGAGACCCAGTTCTTC. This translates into CASSLGGTQETQFF.

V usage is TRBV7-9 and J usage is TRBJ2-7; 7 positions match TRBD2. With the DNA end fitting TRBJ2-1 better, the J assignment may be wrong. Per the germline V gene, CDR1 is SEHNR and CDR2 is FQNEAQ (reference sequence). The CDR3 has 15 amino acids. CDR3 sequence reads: CASSLAGGPYNEQFF. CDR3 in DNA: TGTGCCAGCAGCTTAGCGGGAGGGCCATACAATGAGCAGTTCTTC.

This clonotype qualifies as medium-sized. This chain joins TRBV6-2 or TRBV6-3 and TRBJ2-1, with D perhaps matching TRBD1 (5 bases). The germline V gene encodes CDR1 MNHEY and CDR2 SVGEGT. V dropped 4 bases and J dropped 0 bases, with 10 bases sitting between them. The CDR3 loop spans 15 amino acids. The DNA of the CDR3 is TGTGCCAGCAGTTCAGACAGACTCTCCTACAATGAGCAGTTCTTC. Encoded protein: CASSSDRLSYNEQFF.

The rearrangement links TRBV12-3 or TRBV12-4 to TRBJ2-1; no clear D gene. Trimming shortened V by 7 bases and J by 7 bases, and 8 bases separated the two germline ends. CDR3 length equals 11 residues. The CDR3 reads CASKTGNEQFF. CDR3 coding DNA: TGTGCCAGCAAAACGGGTAATGAGCAGTTCTTC.

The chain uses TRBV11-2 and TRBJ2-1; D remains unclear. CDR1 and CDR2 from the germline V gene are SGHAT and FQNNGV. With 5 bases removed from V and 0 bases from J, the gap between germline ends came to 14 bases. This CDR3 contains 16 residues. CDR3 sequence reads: CASSPSVVSSYNEQFF. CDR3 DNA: TGTGCCAGCAGCCCATCGGTTGTGAGCTCCTACAATGAGCAGTTCTTC.

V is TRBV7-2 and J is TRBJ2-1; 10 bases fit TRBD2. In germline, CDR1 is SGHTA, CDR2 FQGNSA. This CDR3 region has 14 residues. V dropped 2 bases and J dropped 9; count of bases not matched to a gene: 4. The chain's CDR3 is CASSLLAGVGEQFF. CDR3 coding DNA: TGTGCCAGCAGCTTACTAGCGGGAGTGGGTGAGCAGTTCTTC.

CDR3 protein: CASSLWGGRTGELFF. The CDR3, as DNA: TGTGCCAGCAGCTTATGGGGGGGCCGGACCGGGGAGCTGTTTTTT. This chain joins TRBV7-8 and TRBJ2-2; maybe TRBD2 (7 bases). V dropped 2 bases and J dropped 5 bases, with 12 bases sitting between them. The CDR3 contains 15 residues. In germline, CDR1 is SGHVS, CDR2 FQNEAQ.

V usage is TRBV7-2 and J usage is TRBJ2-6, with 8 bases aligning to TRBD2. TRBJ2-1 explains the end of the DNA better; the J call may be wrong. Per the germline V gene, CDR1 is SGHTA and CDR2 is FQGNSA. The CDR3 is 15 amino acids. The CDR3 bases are TGTGCCAGCAGCCCAATAGCGGGAAAGGGAGTTGAGCAGTTCTTC. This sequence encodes CASSPIAGKGVEQFF.

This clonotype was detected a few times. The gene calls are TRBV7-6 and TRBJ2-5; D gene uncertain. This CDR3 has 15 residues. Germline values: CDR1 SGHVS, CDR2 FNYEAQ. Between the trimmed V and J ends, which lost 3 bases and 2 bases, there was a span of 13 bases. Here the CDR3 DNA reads TGTGCCAGCAGCTTGGTTCGAACAGAACAAGAGACCCAGTACTTC. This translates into CASSLVRTEQETQYF.

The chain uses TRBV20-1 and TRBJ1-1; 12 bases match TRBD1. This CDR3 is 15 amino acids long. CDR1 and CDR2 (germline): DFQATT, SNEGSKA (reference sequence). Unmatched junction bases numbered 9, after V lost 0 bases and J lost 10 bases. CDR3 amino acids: CSARDLGQGAALAFF. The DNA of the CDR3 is TGCAGTGCTAGAGATTTGGGACAGGGGGCTGCCTTAGCTTTCTTT.

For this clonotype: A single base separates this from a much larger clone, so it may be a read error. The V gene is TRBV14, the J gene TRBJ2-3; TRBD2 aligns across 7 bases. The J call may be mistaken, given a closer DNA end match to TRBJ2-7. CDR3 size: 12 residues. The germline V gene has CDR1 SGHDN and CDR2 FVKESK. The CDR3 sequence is CASSRTRTEQYF. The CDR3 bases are TGTGCCAGCAGCCGGACTAGGACCGAGCAGTACTTC.